This is a list of T cell receptor beta chains from one sample in a study of cytomegalovirus exposure and HLA in healthy donors. Only in-frame clones appear in the TCRdb table, and some are missing; sequencing was by immunoSEQ multiplex PCR. Among 150,000 to 200,000 clones listed, around 80% were seen once. Sequenced input: PBMCs. All receptors derive from a woman in her forties in good health and CMV-seronegative. The CDR3 runs from the conserved cysteine through the conserved F or W. D genes are given only for firm matches. The size entry is marked missing in some rows and otherwise reads once, few, many or a size class.

v_call	clone_size	d_call	j_call	cdr3_aa	cdr3_nt
TRBV7-9	-	-	TRBJ2-1	CASTPRDEQFF	TGTGCCAGCACCCCACGGGATGAGCAGTTCTTC
TRBV6-5	-	TRBD1	TRBJ1-4	CASSAQTGNDQKLFF	TGTGCCAGCAGTGCTCAGACAGGGAACGACCAAAAACTGTTTTTT
TRBV29-1	-	-	TRBJ1-2	CSVEFSRAGYTF	TGCAGCGTTGAATTTTCGAGGGCTGGCTACACCTTC
TRBV30	-	-	TRBJ1-1	CAWIRVMNTEAFF	TGTGCCTGGATAAGAGTAATGAACACTGAAGCTTTCTTT
TRBV28	-	-	TRBJ1-2	CASFGRYGYTF	TGTGCCAGCTTTGGGCGCTATGGCTACACCTTC
TRBV30	-	-	TRBJ1-1	CAWSVQQLRTEAFF	TGTGCCTGGAGTGTACAACAGCTCCGCACTGAAGCTTTCTTT
TRBV5-1	few	TRBD1	TRBJ1-1	CASSAGQGIVNTEAFF	TGCGCCAGCAGCGCGGGACAGGGCATAGTGAACACTGAAGCTTTCTTT
TRBV7-8	-	-	TRBJ2-7	CASSLVPGEQYF	TGTGCCAGCAGCTTAGTTCCCGGCGAGCAGTACTTC
TRBV28	-	TRBD1	TRBJ1-1	CASSLAGGRGTEAFF	TGTGCCAGCAGTTTGGCAGGGGGCAGGGGGACTGAAGCTTTCTTT
TRBV6-1	-	TRBD1	TRBJ2-3	CASSGRTGTPTDTQYF	TGTGCCAGCAGTGGAAGGACAGGGACACCCACAGATACGCAGTATTTT
TRBV4-3	-	-	TRBJ2-1	CASSQDERGTEQFF	TGCGCCAGCAGCCAAGATGAACGGGGTACTGAGCAGTTCTTC
TRBV29-1	-	-	TRBJ1-3	CSVEVSVGNTIYF	TGCAGCGTTGAAGTCTCCGTCGGAAACACCATATATTTT
TRBV7-2	-	TRBD2	TRBJ2-5	CASSSITAGGGETQYF	TGTGCCAGCAGCTCAATTACAGCGGGAGGTGGAGAGACCCAGTACTTC
TRBV19	-	-	TRBJ1-3	CASSTRSGNTIYF	TGTGCCAGTAGTACCCGTTCTGGAAACACCATATATTTT
TRBV5-4	-	TRBD2	TRBJ2-3	CATPGPSGRTDTQYF	TGTGCCACCCCGGGGCCTAGCGGGAGAACAGATACGCAGTATTTT
TRBV19	-	-	TRBJ1-1	CASSKGEKNTEAFF	TGTGCCAGTAGTAAGGGGGAAAAGAACACTGAAGCTTTCTTT
TRBV2	-	-	TRBJ1-5	CASSGGSNQPQHF	TGTGCCAGCAGTGGAGGAAGCAATCAGCCCCAGCATTTT
TRBV11-3	few	-	TRBJ1-1	CASSLWGGNTEAFF	TGTGCCAGCAGCTTATGGGGCGGGAACACTGAAGCTTTCTTT
TRBV5-1	-	TRBD2	TRBJ2-1	CASSGTGTSGNEQFF	TGCGCCAGCAGCGGAACCGGGACTAGCGGAAATGAGCAGTTCTTC
TRBV7-9	once	-	TRBJ2-1	CASSPLRLLARSEQFF	TGTGCCAGCAGCCCCCTCCGCCTTCTAGCAAGGTCTGAGCAGTTCTTC
TRBV4-1	-	-	TRBJ1-5	CASSPPEWAQPQHF	TGCGCCAGCAGCCCGCCCGAATGGGCCCAGCCCCAGCATTTT
TRBV9	-	TRBD2	TRBJ2-2	CASSVGAGRGTGELFF	TGTGCCAGCAGCGTAGGGGCGGGGAGGGGCACCGGGGAGCTGTTTTTT
TRBV7-3	-	-	TRBJ2-2	CASSSDTGELFF	TGTGCCAGCAGCTCCGACACCGGGGAGCTGTTTTTT
TRBV7-3	-	-	TRBJ1-1	CASSLRRQGTEAFF	TGTGCCAGCAGCTTACGAAGGCAGGGCACTGAAGCTTTCTTT
TRBV7-2	-	TRBD1	TRBJ1-1	CASSQVGTANEAFF	TGTGCCAGCAGCCAGGTAGGGACAGCCAATGAAGCTTTCTTT
TRBV7-8	-	-	TRBJ1-1	CASSGQTGLGAMNTEAFF	TGTGCCAGCAGCGGACAAACAGGTTTAGGGGCTATGAACACTGAAGCTTTCTTT
TRBV29-1	-	TRBD2	TRBJ2-1	CSVKFRGSHNEQFF	TGCAGCGTTAAGTTTCGCGGGAGTCACAATGAGCAGTTCTTC
TRBV30	-	-	TRBJ2-7	CAWTLAGEQYF	TGTGCCTGGACCCTGGCGGGCGAGCAGTACTTC
TRBV30	-	-	TRBJ1-3	CAWSLRGIGNTIYF	TGTGCCTGGAGTCTGAGGGGGATTGGAAACACCATATATTTT
TRBV7-9	-	TRBD2	TRBJ2-3	CSSSPSSGTTPTDTQYF	TGTTCCAGCAGCCCCTCTTCGGGGACTACCCCCACAGATACGCAGTATTTT
TRBV28	-	TRBD1	TRBJ1-4	CASSTSQGVREKLFF	TGTGCCAGCAGTACGAGCCAGGGGGTGAGGGAAAAACTGTTTTTT
TRBV27	-	-	TRBJ1-5	CASSMRREWGPGSSNQPQHF	TGTGCCAGCAGTATGAGGAGGGAGTGGGGCCCAGGAAGTAGCAATCAGCCCCAGCATTTT
TRBV11-2	-	-	TRBJ2-7	CASSPRQTGSYEQYF	TGTGCCAGCAGCCCGAGGCAAACAGGGTCCTACGAGCAGTACTTC
TRBV28	once	TRBD1	TRBJ2-1	CASSLTGVAYNEQFF	TGTGCCAGCAGTCTCACAGGGGTTGCCTACAATGAGCAGTTCTTC
TRBV4-3	-	-	TRBJ1-2	CASSRLVGVFVGYTF	TGCGCCAGCAGCCGACTGGTAGGGGTTTTCGTTGGCTACACCTTC
TRBV6-5	-	-	TRBJ1-4	CASSYSNQGEKLFF	TGTGCCAGCAGTTACTCTAATCAGGGGGAAAAACTGTTTTTT
TRBV9	-	TRBD2	TRBJ2-1	CASSAGLVGNNEQFF	TGTGCCAGCAGCGCTGGACTAGTGGGCAACAATGAGCAGTTCTTC
TRBV27	-	-	TRBJ1-4	CASSFSRDSEKLFF	TGTGCCAGCAGTTTTTCCAGGGATAGTGAAAAACTGTTTTTT
TRBV30	-	TRBD1	TRBJ1-3	CAWDRGGNTIYF	TGTGCCTGGGACAGGGGTGGTAACACCATATATTTT
TRBV7-2	-	-	TRBJ2-1	CASSLRPSIAGQQDEQFF	TGTGCCAGCAGCTTGCGCCCATCCATAGCGGGACAGCAGGATGAGCAGTTCTTC
TRBV7-2	once	TRBD1	TRBJ2-3	CASSSNRGRADTQYF	TGTGCCAGCAGCTCAAACAGGGGACGGGCAGATACGCAGTATTTT